The 20 T cell receptor beta chains in this list originate from one sample, sequenced in a study of radiotherapy plus CTLA-4 blockade in lung cancer. Sequencing was performed with immunoSEQ multiplex PCR; in TCRdb, only in-frame clones are kept and a portion is missing. In the table there are about 76,000 clones, around 76% of which are singletons. Specimen: peripheral blood, collected from a patient treated with radiotherapy plus ipilimumab. These receptors originate from a human donor with non-small cell lung cancer whose response to radiotherapy plus ipilimumab could not be evaluated. Some clones in this sample may be carry-over from other donors' samples.

The V and J genes are TRBV6-1 and TRBJ2-7, with 11 bases aligning to TRBD1. V gave up 5 bases and J gave up 4 bases; unmatched junction bases: 7. CDR3 size: 15 residues. Per the germline V gene, CDR1 is MNHNS and CDR2 is SASEGT. CDR3 residues: CASSSLRDRGYEQYF. In DNA form, the CDR3 reads TGTGCCAGCAGTTCCCTCCGGGACAGGGGGTACGAGCAGTACTTC.

V is TRBV6-1 and J is TRBJ2-5; D might be TRBD1 (5 bases). Germline V gives CDR1 MNHNS, CDR2 SASEGT. V was shortened by 7 bases and J by 5 bases, with 17 bases between the two germline ends. The CDR3 has 14 residues. For the CDR3, the DNA is TGTGCCAGCACCGACGCAGGGTGGGATGAGACCCAGTACTTC. Its translation: CASTDAGWDETQYF.

This chain connects TRBV14 to TRBJ2-7; 9 bases map to TRBD1. In germline, CDR1 is SGHDN, CDR2 FVKESK. V lost 6 bases, J lost 3 bases, and 12 bases stayed unmatched. This CDR3 has 16 amino acids. The CDR3 here is CASSSSRDRVYYEQYF. The CDR3 DNA reads TGTGCCAGCAGTTCGTCCCGGGACAGGGTCTACTACGAGCAGTACTTC.

The rearrangement uses TRBV4-3 and TRBJ1-2; D possibly corresponds to TRBD1 (5 bases). CDR1 and CDR2 (germline): LGHNA, YSLEER. Trimming stripped 0 bases from V and 0 bases from J, with 8 bases between. The CDR3 runs to 15 residues. The CDR3 protein is CASSQESGANYGYTF. The CDR3, as DNA: TGCGCCAGCAGCCAAGAATCGGGGGCTAACTATGGCTACACCTTC.

Concerning this clone: Within the sample, other DNA sequences also encode this same CDR3. The chain links TRBV13 to TRBJ2-7; D remains unclear. Germline V gene data show CDR1 as PRHDT and CDR2 as FYEKMQ (reference sequence). This CDR3 has 14 amino acids. The ends were cut back, 0 bases at V and 0 bases at J, with 6 bases in the middle. The CDR3 sequence is CASSLGRSSYEQYF. As DNA, the CDR3 is TGTGCCAGCAGCTTAGGTCGTAGCTCCTACGAGCAGTACTTC.

CDR3 coding DNA: TGCGCCAGCAGCCCTATAGCGGTTTCCTACAATGAGCAGTTCTTC. Protein product: CASSPIAVSYNEQFF. This chain uses TRBV4-1 with TRBJ2-1; TRBD2 might be the D (6 bases). The ends were cut back, 4 bases at V and 1 base at J, with 11 bases in the middle. Per the germline V gene, CDR1 is MGHRA and CDR2 is YSYEKL. There are 15 residues in the CDR3.

CDR3 protein: CASSYAGVNTGELFF. The CDR3 nucleotides read TGTGCCAGCAGTTACGCGGGGGTGAACACCGGGGAGCTGTTTTTT. The rearrangement links TRBV6-5 to TRBJ2-2; 7 bases fit TRBD2. Germline V lookup: CDR1 MNHEY, CDR2 SVGAGI. This CDR3 is built from 15 residues. The ends lost 2 bases at V and 1 base at J; junction bases unmatched: 1.

V gene TRBV6-1 combines with J gene TRBJ1-6, with D possibly matching TRBD1 (6 bases). Germline values: CDR1 MNHNS, CDR2 SASEGT. This CDR3 is 15 amino acids long. V lost 10 bases and J 0 bases, leaving 13 bases between the germline ends. The CDR3 protein is CATVQGSSYNSPLHF. The CDR3 DNA reads as TGTGCCACCGTACAGGGAAGCTCCTATAATTCACCCCTCCACTTT.

The chain uses TRBV19 and TRBJ2-2; 9 positions agree with TRBD1. Trimming at V came to 7 bases and at J to 7 bases, leaving 7 bases not matched to a gene. The length of the CDR3 is 14 residues. CDR1 LNHDA and CDR2 SQIVND come from the germline V gene (reference sequence). Here the CDR3 reads CASIRTGVIGELFF. The CDR3 nucleotides read TGTGCCAGTATCAGGACAGGGGTGATCGGGGAGCTGTTTTTT. Drawing the rest from reference TRBV19 and TRBJ2-2, the complete variable domain is DGGITQSPKYLFRKEGQNVTLSCEQNLNHDAMYWYRQDPGQGLRLIYYSQIVNDFQKGDIAEGYSVSREKKESFPLTVTSAQKNPTAFYLCASIRTGVIGELFFGEGSRLTVL.

The chain joins TRBV7-6 to TRBJ2-1; 9 nucleotides align to TRBD2. V shed 5 bases, J shed 4 bases, and the junction held 9 bases outside the gene matches. The germline V gene has CDR1 SGHVS and CDR2 FNYEAQ. CDR3 length: 16 residues. The CDR3 nucleotides are TGTGCCAGCAGCCCTCGCGGGGGGGCCGGTTACAATGAGCAGTTCTTC. Amino acid sequence: CASSPRGGAGYNEQFF.

The genes are TRBV6-1 and TRBJ2-7; D perhaps matches TRBD1 (6 bases). This CDR3 contains 15 residues. The V end was cut by 4 bases, the J end by 0 bases, with 13 bases between. Germline V gives CDR1 MNHNS, CDR2 SASEGT. CDR3 region: CASSGRQESSYEQYF. DNA of the CDR3: TGTGCCAGCAGTGGGCGACAGGAGAGCTCCTACGAGCAGTACTTC.

This clone has more than one count but fewer than ten. This chain's CDR3 is CASSRQGDNQPQHF. CDR3 coding DNA: TGTGCCAGCAGCCGACAGGGCGACAATCAGCCCCAGCATTTT. The chain is built from TRBV7-9 and TRBJ1-5, with 7 positions matching TRBD1. CDR3 size: 14 residues. Germline V gene lookup returns CDR1 SEHNR and CDR2 FQNEAQ (reference sequence). J was trimmed by 3 bases and V by 5 bases; bases with no gene match: 4.

V gene TRBV4-3 combines with J gene TRBJ2-7; 9 positions agree with TRBD1. The CDR3 length is 15 residues. After removal of 8 bases from V and 2 bases from J, the junction contained 10 bases not matched to a gene. The V gene's germline CDR1 is LGHNA and CDR2 YSLEER. The CDR3 protein is CASGQGRAPTYEQYF. The CDR3 DNA reads TGCGCCAGCGGACAGGGGAGGGCCCCCACCTACGAGCAGTACTTC.

The chain links TRBV7-9 to TRBJ1-1; no clear D. CDR1 is SEHNR, CDR2 FQNEAQ, per germline (reference sequence). Trimming took off 2 bases at V and 11 bases at J, with 18 bases between the two ends. This CDR3 is 14 amino acids long. The CDR3 nucleotides read TGTGCCAGCAGCTTACTCCCGGAATCGAGGGTGGCTTTCTTT. Amino acid sequence: CASSLLPESRVAFF.

The V call is TRBV6-1, the J call TRBJ2-2, with D unresolved. The germline V and J ends were trimmed by 5 bases and 0 bases, with 10 bases remaining between them. This CDR3 is 15 amino acids long. Germline lookup yields CDR1 MNHNS and CDR2 SASEGT. CDR3 nucleotide sequence: TGTGCCAGCAGTCTTCGAGTTGCGAACACCGGGGAGCTGTTTTTT. This encodes CASSLRVANTGELFF.

The chain combines TRBV6-6 with TRBJ2-2; D unresolved. CDR3 length: 12 amino acids. Germline V CDR1 and CDR2: MNHNY, SVGAGI (reference sequence). V was shortened by 6 bases and J by 6 bases, with 8 bases between the two germline ends. Written as DNA, the CDR3 is TGTGCCAGCAGCCGTAGCCCCGGGGAGCTGTTTTTT. Amino acids: CASSRSPGELFF.

This sequence joins TRBV6-1 and TRBJ2-7, with D maybe TRBD1 (6 bases). The V and J ends lost 6 bases and 3 bases respectively, with 12 bases between them. From germline, CDR1 is MNHNS and CDR2 SASEGT. There are 13 residues in the CDR3. Here the CDR3 reads CASRDSMNYEQYF. DNA of the CDR3: TGTGCCAGCAGGGACAGTATGAACTACGAGCAGTACTTC.

This clone was counted only a few times. The V gene is TRBV5-1, the J gene TRBJ2-3; 9 nucleotides match TRBD1. The ends lost 0 bases at V and 6 bases at J; junction bases unmatched: 5. The CDR3 consists of 15 residues. Germline CDR1 and CDR2: SGHRS and YFSETQ. The CDR3 sequence: CASSLVDRGLDTQYF. CDR3 sequence (DNA): TGCGCCAGCAGCTTGGTGGACAGGGGTCTGGATACGCAGTATTTT.

The rearrangement links TRBV7-9 to TRBJ1-5; 8 positions match TRBD1. The CDR3 covers 12 residues. J lost 12 bases, V lost 5 bases, and 6 bases had no gene match. Germline CDR1 and CDR2: SEHNR and FQNEAQ (reference sequence). Written as DNA, the CDR3 is TGTGCCAGCAGCCCGACGACAGGGGACCAGCATTTT. Translation gives CASSPTTGDQHF.

This chain connects TRBV7-2 to TRBJ1-1, with D uncertain. CDR1 and CDR2 from the germline V gene are SGHTA and FQGNSA. The V end was cut by 1 base, the J end by 7 bases, with 13 bases between. The CDR3 length is 14 residues. CDR3 sequence: CASSLESRENEAFF. DNA for the CDR3: TGTGCCAGCAGCTTAGAATCACGGGAGAATGAAGCTTTCTTT.